The 2 T cell receptor beta chains given below trace back to one sample, sequenced in a study of post-analysis software for immune sequencing data. For these receptors, no antigen is known. Carried by the TCR beta cDNA libraries were unique molecular identifiers. Using its own MiXCR run on the PCR reads, TCRdb lists one record per CDR3 protein. This table holds a few hundred thousand distinct CDR3 sequences, 35% to 40% found once. Study observations and caveats: Comparison of patients with controls showed 5 or 6 TRBV segments more frequent in patients, TRBV5-6, TRBV5-1 and TRBV20-1 among them.

Specimen: blood. The receptors come from a girl under 18 with multiple sclerosis.

This CDR3 is CSAPRLAGAASTDTQYF. CDR3 in DNA: TGCAGTGCTCCCCGACTAGCGGGAGCCGCTAGCACAGATACGCAGTATTTT. The chain carries TRBV20-1 and TRBJ2-3, with TRBD2 identical over 12 bases. Germline trimming cut 5 bases from V and 0 bases from J; bases unmatched to any gene: 9. CDR3 length: 17 amino acids. Germline assignment: CDR1 DFQATT and CDR2 SNEGSKA (reference sequence).

As regards this clonotype: It may be a read error: a sequence one base away is much more abundant. The conserved final phenylalanine or tryptophan is absent from the CDR3, which likely points to a read error. The V and J genes are TRBV4-1 and TRBJ1-2; D ambiguous. Looked up from germline, CDR1 is MGHRA and CDR2 is YSYEKL. This CDR3 is 15 amino acids long. V dropped 1 base and J dropped 0 bases, with 9 bases sitting between them. The CDR3 is CASSQATQANYGYTC. The CDR3 DNA is TGCGCCAGCAGCCAAGCGACACAAGCTAACTATGGCTACACCTGC.